These T cell receptor beta chains were read from a single sample in a study of T cell responses to AZD1222 COVID-19 vaccine. The assay was immunoSEQ multiplex PCR, and TCRdb's table has in-frame clones only and misses some. The sample yields some 130,000 clones, under 95% seen once. This specimen consisted of peripheral blood, obtained on day 0 of AZD1222 vaccination. The receptor source for this set is an adult in good health. Each CDR3 is given with its conserved first and last residue. The order of the fields is CDR3 protein, CDR3 DNA, V gene, J gene, D gene, clone size. A D gene is named only where the DNA matches it firmly. Size is omitted from some rows. Given values are once, few, many or a class for expanded clones.

CDR3: CASSSGEPLHF
DNA: TGTGCCAGCAGTTCCGGGGAGCCCCTCCACTTT
V: TRBV12-3/TRBV12-4
J: TRBJ1-6
D: .
size: .

CDR3: CASSPILAGVDTQYF
DNA: TGTGCCAGCTCACCTATTCTAGCGGGAGTAGATACGCAGTATTTT
V: TRBV18
J: TRBJ2-3
D: TRBD2
size: .

CDR3: CASNKVSGDVGYTF
DNA: TGTGCCAGCAACAAGGTATCCGGGGACGTTGGCTACACCTTC
V: TRBV6-5
J: TRBJ1-2
D: .
size: .

CDR3: CASSNRDPNQPQHF
DNA: TGTGCCAGTTCCAACAGGGATCCTAATCAGCCCCAGCATTTT
V: TRBV28
J: TRBJ1-5
D: .
size: .

CDR3: CASSLSGTPSNEQFF
DNA: TGTGCCAGCAGTCTTAGCGGGACTCCTAGCAATGAGCAGTTCTTC
V: TRBV2
J: TRBJ2-1
D: TRBD2
size: .

CDR3: CASSPGPDQPQHF
DNA: TGTGCCAGCAGTCCTGGACCGGACCAGCCCCAGCATTTT
V: TRBV12-3/TRBV12-4
J: TRBJ1-5
D: .
size: .

CDR3: CASSPEVSGNTIYF
DNA: TGTGCCAGTAGCCCAGAGGTCTCTGGAAACACCATATATTTT
V: TRBV19
J: TRBJ1-3
D: .
size: .

CDR3: CASSEGSNTIYF
DNA: TGTGCCAGCAGTGAAGGGTCGAACACCATATATTTT
V: TRBV12-3/TRBV12-4
J: TRBJ1-3
D: .
size: .

CDR3: CASSAGTGFPNTEAFF
DNA: TGTGCCAGCAGTGCCGGGACAGGGTTCCCGAACACTGAAGCTTTCTTT
V: TRBV9
J: TRBJ1-1
D: TRBD1
size: .

CDR3: CASTPGGVNTEAFF
DNA: TGTGCCAGCACCCCCGGAGGGGTGAACACTGAAGCTTTCTTT
V: TRBV6-5
J: TRBJ1-1
D: .
size: .

CDR3: CASSSRGGTDLYGYTF
DNA: TGTGCCAGCAGCTCTCGCGGGGGGACGGATTTATATGGCTACACCTTC
V: TRBV7-2
J: TRBJ1-2
D: .
size: .

CDR3: CASLKTGPFQETQYF
DNA: TGTGCGAGCCTTAAGACAGGGCCATTCCAAGAGACCCAGTACTTC
V: TRBV7-2
J: TRBJ2-5
D: TRBD1
size: .

CDR3: CASSLGEKWGYTF
DNA: TGCGCCAGCAGCTTGGGGGAAAAATGGGGCTACACCTTC
V: TRBV5-1
J: TRBJ1-2
D: .
size: once

CDR3: CASSPTGAYSYNSPLHF
DNA: TGTGCCAGCAGCCCGACCGGGGCTTACTCCTATAATTCACCCCTCCACTTT
V: TRBV28
J: TRBJ1-6
D: .
size: .

CDR3: CASSDRRTGLLYGYTF
DNA: TGTGCCAGCAGTGATCGCAGGACAGGACTCCTCTATGGCTACACCTTC
V: TRBV27
J: TRBJ1-2
D: TRBD1
size: .

CDR3: CASSNVAGNTEAFF
DNA: TGTGCCAGTAGTAATGTCGCAGGAAACACTGAAGCTTTCTTT
V: TRBV19
J: TRBJ1-1
D: .
size: once

CDR3: CATSDYGQGAYNEQFF
DNA: TGTGCCACCAGTGACTATGGACAGGGGGCTTACAATGAGCAGTTCTTC
V: TRBV24-1
J: TRBJ2-1
D: TRBD1
size: .

CDR3: CASSIGGGQPQHF
DNA: TGTGCCAGTAGTATAGGGGGCGGCCAGCCCCAGCATTTT
V: TRBV19
J: TRBJ1-5
D: .
size: .

CDR3: CASSRLAVLSTDTQYF
DNA: TGTGCCAGCAGTAGGCTAGCGGTATTGAGCACAGATACGCAGTATTTT
V: TRBV7-9
J: TRBJ2-3
D: TRBD2
size: .

CDR3: CASSFTGTGLNTQYF
DNA: TGTGCCAGCAGTTTTACTGGGACAGGCCTCAATACGCAGTATTTT
V: TRBV28
J: TRBJ2-3
D: TRBD1
size: .

CDR3: CATSTDYCGYTF
DNA: TGTGCCACCAGCACAGACTACTGTGGCTACACCTTC
V: TRBV15
J: TRBJ1-2
D: .
size: once

CDR3: CASSPPGRLGQPQHF
DNA: TGTGCCAGCTCACCACCGGGACGGCTCGGTCAGCCCCAGCATTTT
V: TRBV18
J: TRBJ1-5
D: .
size: .

CDR3: CAWSPGQGGYTEAFF
DNA: TGTGCCTGGAGTCCAGGACAGGGGGGTTACACTGAAGCTTTCTTT
V: TRBV30
J: TRBJ1-1
D: TRBD1
size: .

CDR3: CASSLHGQGVAEAFF
DNA: TGTGCCAGCAGTTTACATGGTCAGGGGGTAGCTGAAGCTTTCTTT
V: TRBV28
J: TRBJ1-1
D: TRBD1
size: .

CDR3: CASSYPRDYRDGYTF
DNA: TGTGCCAGCAGTTACCCCCGGGACTACAGGGATGGCTACACCTTC
V: TRBV6-2/TRBV6-3
J: TRBJ1-2
D: .
size: .

CDR3: CASSLAGTEQGTQYF
DNA: TGCGCCAGCAGCTTGGCCGGGACAGAGCAGGGTACGCAGTATTTT
V: TRBV5-1
J: TRBJ2-3
D: TRBD1
size: .

CDR3: CASSLWTGYEQYF
DNA: TGTGCCAGCAGTTTATGGACGGGGTACGAGCAGTACTTC
V: TRBV27
J: TRBJ2-7
D: .
size: .

CDR3: CASSEDQGGPDTQYF
DNA: TGTGCCAGCAGTGAAGACCAAGGGGGACCAGATACGCAGTATTTT
V: TRBV2
J: TRBJ2-3
D: .
size: once

CDR3: CASSGRLGSTDTQYF
DNA: TGTGCCAGCAGCGGTCGACTAGGCAGCACAGATACGCAGTATTTT
V: TRBV21-1
J: TRBJ2-3
D: .
size: .

CDR3: CAISSGDRSNEKLFF
DNA: TGTGCCATCAGTTCAGGGGACAGAAGTAATGAAAAACTGTTTTTT
V: TRBV10-3
J: TRBJ1-4
D: TRBD1
size: .

CDR3: CASSMTGGETQYF
DNA: TGTGCCAGTAGTATGACGGGTGGAGAGACCCAGTACTTC
V: TRBV19
J: TRBJ2-5
D: .
size: .

CDR3: CASSSPPETQYF
DNA: TGTGCCAGCAGTTCCCCCCCGGAGACCCAGTACTTC
V: TRBV28
J: TRBJ2-5
D: .
size: .

CDR3: CASSLGQGNEKLFF
DNA: TGTGCCAGCTCCCTAGGGCAGGGAAATGAAAAACTGTTTTTT
V: TRBV18
J: TRBJ1-4
D: .
size: .

CDR3: CASSNQGMNTEAFF
DNA: TGTGCCAGTTCCAACCAGGGAATGAACACTGAAGCTTTCTTT
V: TRBV19
J: TRBJ1-1
D: .
size: .

CDR3: CASSLMAGSWTKGSYEQYF
DNA: TGTGCCAGCAGTTTAATGGCAGGGAGTTGGACTAAGGGCTCCTACGAGCAGTACTTC
V: TRBV28
J: TRBJ2-7
D: .
size: .

CDR3: CASSQDSGMNTEAFF
DNA: TGCGCCAGCAGCCAAGATTCAGGGATGAACACTGAAGCTTTCTTT
V: TRBV4-1
J: TRBJ1-1
D: .
size: .

CDR3: CASSSPGAGTGFDYEQYF
DNA: TGTGCCAGCAGCTCCCCGGGGGCAGGGACAGGGTTCGACTACGAGCAGTACTTC
V: TRBV5-4
J: TRBJ2-7
D: TRBD1
size: .

CDR3: CATSVRQGPGPQHF
DNA: TGTGCCACCAGCGTGCGACAGGGTCCTGGGCCCCAGCATTTT
V: TRBV15
J: TRBJ1-5
D: TRBD1
size: .

CDR3: CASSLRLAANTGELFF
DNA: TGTGCCAGCAGCTTGAGGCTAGCGGCGAACACCGGGGAGCTGTTTTTT
V: TRBV5-5
J: TRBJ2-2
D: TRBD2
size: .

CDR3: CASSQGLAGGGSYNEQFF
DNA: TGTGCCAGCAGCCAGGGACTAGCGGGAGGAGGATCCTACAATGAGCAGTTCTTC
V: TRBV7-2
J: TRBJ2-1
D: TRBD2
size: .

CDR3: CASSIAGTSGSRNEQFF
DNA: TGTGCCAGTAGTATAGCCGGGACTAGCGGGAGTAGAAATGAGCAGTTCTTC
V: TRBV19
J: TRBJ2-1
D: TRBD2
size: .

CDR3: CASSLHNEQFF
DNA: TGTGCCAGCAGCCTACACAATGAGCAGTTCTTC
V: TRBV7-2
J: TRBJ2-1
D: .
size: .

CDR3: CASSLQGPFYGYTF
DNA: TGTGCCAGTAGTTTACAGGGGCCGTTCTATGGCTACACCTTC
V: TRBV19
J: TRBJ1-2
D: TRBD1
size: .

CDR3: CASSLLGSGGYTF
DNA: TGTGCCAGCAGTCTACTCGGGTCTGGGGGCTACACCTTC
V: TRBV28
J: TRBJ1-2
D: .
size: .

CDR3: CASSPFGGRGGRTQYF
DNA: TGTGCCAGCAGCCCCTTTGGTGGAAGGGGGGGACGAACGCAGTATTTT
V: TRBV11-2
J: TRBJ2-3
D: .
size: once

CDR3: CASSQDPGWGNQPQHF
DNA: TGCGCCAGCAGCCAAGATCCCGGCTGGGGAAATCAGCCCCAGCATTTT
V: TRBV4-1
J: TRBJ1-5
D: .
size: .

CDR3: CASSSTGANYGYTF
DNA: TGTGCCAGCAGTTCCACGGGGGCGAACTATGGCTACACCTTC
V: TRBV28
J: TRBJ1-2
D: .
size: .